These 20 T cell receptor beta chains were all obtained from the same sample, sequenced in a study of T cells in localized non-small cell lung cancer. Profiled with immunoSEQ multiplex PCR; TCRdb holds only in-frame clones, not every one. The sample includes about 52,000 clones, around 86% seen only once; the top ten take about 15%. Material: PBMCs, obtained before any cancer treatment. The receptors originated from a female donor with stage II lung adenocarcinoma.

This clone was counted between two and nine times. This chain connects TRBV11-2 to TRBJ1-6; the D gene is possibly TRBD1 (6 bases). CDR3 length equals 14 residues. V was trimmed by 4 bases and J by 11 bases, leaving 15 bases between them. CDR1 is SGHAT and CDR2 is FQNNGV in the germline V gene. The CDR3 region is CASSSRQATAPLHF. The CDR3 nucleotides read TGTGCCAGCAGCTCCAGACAGGCCACTGCACCCCTCCACTTT.

V gene TRBV5-4 combines with J gene TRBJ2-2; 15 bases match TRBD2. The CDR3 runs to 18 residues. The V gene end was trimmed by 4 bases and the J gene end by 4 bases; junction bases not matched to a gene: 8. Per germline, CDR1 SGHNT and CDR2 YYREEE (reference sequence). DNA for the CDR3: TGTGCCAGCAGCCCCGGACTAGCGGGGGGGCCAAGCACCGGGGAGCTGTTTTTT. This translates into CASSPGLAGGPSTGELFF. Full variable domain (remainder filled in from reference TRBV5-4 and TRBJ2-2): ETGVTQSPTHLIKTRGQQVTLRCSSQSGHNTVSWYQQALGQGPQFIFQYYREEENGRGNFPPRFSGLQFPNYSSELNVNALELDDSALYLCASSPGLAGGPSTGELFFGEGSRLTVL.

J is TRBJ1-5 and V is TRBV6-5; D remains ambiguous. This CDR3 has 14 residues. The germline gives CDR1 MNHEY, CDR2 SVGAGI. V was shortened by 6 bases and J by 2 bases, with 11 bases between the two germline ends. CDR3 sequence reads: CASSPGVRNQPQHF. The DNA of the CDR3 is TGTGCCAGCAGCCCAGGAGTTCGCAATCAGCCCCAGCATTTT.

The rearrangement links TRBV5-6 to TRBJ2-3; the D gene is possibly TRBD2 (5 bases). Germline V gene sequence: CDR1 SGHDT, CDR2 YYEEEE. V was trimmed by 4 bases and J by 2 bases, leaving 14 bases between them. The CDR3 spans 15 residues. The CDR3 DNA is TGTGCCAGCAGCATTGCTGGGAGACCCACAGATACGCAGTATTTT. Amino acids: CASSIAGRPTDTQYF.

The chain combines TRBV4-2 with TRBJ2-7; 7 nucleotides line up with TRBD2. Germline V gene sequence: CDR1 LGHNA, CDR2 YNFKEQ. The CDR3 consists of 15 residues. V shed 0 bases, J shed 1 base, and the junction held 3 bases outside the gene matches. CDR3 in DNA: TGTGCCAGCAGCCAAGAGGGGGAGGGGTCCTACGAGCAGTACTTC. This gives the protein CASSQEGEGSYEQYF.

J is TRBJ2-3 and V is TRBV5-1, with 8 bases that match TRBD2. Germline V CDR1 and CDR2: SGHRS, YFSETQ. Germline trimming cut 3 bases from V and 4 bases from J; bases unmatched to any gene: 7. The CDR3 sequence is 15 residues long. The CDR3 is CASSWMSGGSDTQYF. The CDR3 DNA is TGCGCCAGCAGCTGGATGAGCGGGGGCTCAGATACGCAGTATTTT.

This clone was detected only once. DNA of the CDR3: TGCAGCGTTGTGGGAGCGGGGGAAAGCACAGATACGCAGTATTTT. It codes for CSVVGAGESTDTQYF. The V gene is TRBV29-1, the J gene TRBJ2-3; 8 nucleotides align to TRBD2. The CDR3 runs 15 residues. Germline loops: CDR1 SQVTM, CDR2 ANQGSEA. V gave up 4 bases and J gave up 0 bases; unmatched junction bases: 6.

The chain uses TRBV5-1 and TRBJ2-1; TRBD1 aligns across 7 bases. Germline assignment: CDR1 SGHRS and CDR2 YFSETQ. The CDR3 extends over 13 amino acids. The J segment lost 4 bases and the V segment lost 4 bases, leaving 2 bases of the junction unmatched. CDR3 DNA: TGCGCCAGCAGCCCGGGACAGTACAATGAGCAGTTCTTC. Residues: CASSPGQYNEQFF.

V and J are TRBV11-3 and TRBJ2-1; tentative D call: TRBD2 (6 bases). This CDR3 comprises 14 residues. V was trimmed by 3 bases and J by 5 bases, leaving 11 bases between them. Germline lookup yields CDR1 SGHNT and CDR2 YENEEA. The CDR3 loop reads CASSLAGRNNEQFF. For the CDR3, the DNA is TGTGCCAGCAGCTTGGCGGGGAGGAACAATGAGCAGTTCTTC.

This clone was seen just once. V usage is TRBV5-4 and J usage is TRBJ1-1; D unresolved. Germline loops: CDR1 SGHNT, CDR2 YYREEE (reference sequence). Trimming removed 0 bases at V and 11 bases at J, with 11 bases between. The CDR3 contains 12 residues. The CDR3, as DNA: TGTGCCAGCAGCTTGGATACAGTTGGGGCTTTCTTT. Translation: CASSLDTVGAFF.

The V gene is TRBV6-1, the J gene TRBJ1-2; D not resolved. The CDR3 contains 13 residues. Trimming removed 6 bases at V and 5 bases at J, with 13 bases between. Germline V gene sequence: CDR1 MNHNS, CDR2 SASEGT. CDR3 residues: CASSDRLVYGYTF. The CDR3 DNA reads as TGTGCCAGCAGCGATCGGCTAGTATATGGCTACACCTTC.

V and J are TRBV7-6 and TRBJ2-3, with 14 bases aligning to TRBD2. Germline values: CDR1 SGHVS, CDR2 FNYEAQ. After removal of 4 bases from V and 1 base from J, the junction contained 1 base not matched to a gene. This CDR3 contains 16 residues. CDR3 protein: CASSSGLAGGTDTQYF. CDR3 DNA sequence: TGTGCCAGCAGCTCGGGACTAGCGGGGGGCACAGATACGCAGTATTTT.

The rearrangement links TRBV6-6 to TRBJ1-1, with D perhaps TRBD1 (6 bases). Per the germline V gene, CDR1 is MNHNY and CDR2 is SVGAGI (reference sequence). The CDR3 loop spans 13 amino acids. With 6 bases removed from V and 8 bases from J, the gap between germline ends came to 16 bases. CDR3 in amino acids: CASSPSRGLEAFF. The CDR3 region has the DNA TGTGCCAGCAGCCCATCTCGGGGGCTAGAAGCTTTCTTT.

This chain joins TRBV5-1 and TRBJ2-2; a possible D gene is TRBD1 (6 bases). Germline V gene lookup returns CDR1 SGHRS and CDR2 YFSETQ. V was trimmed by 2 bases and J by 1 base, leaving 12 bases between them. There are 16 residues in the CDR3. CDR3 nucleotides: TGCGCCAGCAGCTTAGGACCGACAGGGAACACCGGGGAGCTGTTTTTT. It specifies CASSLGPTGNTGELFF. The full variable domain, completed using reference TRBV5-1 and TRBJ2-2, is KAGVTQTPRYLIKTRGQQVTLSCSPISGHRSVSWYQQTPGQGLQFLFEYFSETQRNKGNFPGRFSGRQFSNSRSEMNVSTLELGDSALYLCASSLGPTGNTGELFFGEGSRLTVL.

The chain is built from TRBV7-6 and TRBJ2-7, with 8 positions matching TRBD1. V gave up 5 bases and J gave up 0 bases; unmatched junction bases: 6. CDR1 and CDR2 (germline): SGHVS, FNYEAQ. This CDR3 spans 15 amino acids. CDR3 loop: CASSKDRGSSYEQYF. CDR3 DNA sequence: TGTGCCAGCAGCAAAGACAGGGGCAGCTCCTACGAGCAGTACTTC. The whole variable domain, remainder taken from reference TRBV7-6 and TRBJ2-7, is GAGVSQSPRYKVTKRGQDVALRCDPISGHVSLYWYRQALGQGPEFLTYFNYEAQQDKSGLPNDRFSAERPEGSISTLTIQRTEQRDSAMYRCASSKDRGSSYEQYFGPGTRLTVT.

The rearrangement uses TRBV28 and TRBJ1-2, with 9 bases identical to TRBD1. The CDR3 has 16 residues. J was trimmed by 0 bases and V by 8 bases; bases with no gene match: 10. Germline-derived CDR1 and CDR2 are MDHEN and SYDVKM. CDR3 loop: CASFGTGPLSNYGYTF. CDR3 DNA sequence: TGTGCCAGCTTCGGGACAGGGCCCCTTTCTAACTATGGCTACACCTTC.

The chain couples TRBV19 to TRBJ1-4; a possible D gene is TRBD1 (6 bases). Germline-derived CDR1 and CDR2 are LNHDA and SQIVND (reference sequence). With 9 bases removed from V and 2 bases from J, the gap between germline ends came to 13 bases. The length of the CDR3 is 14 residues. CDR3 nucleotides: TGTGCCAGCAGAAGGGGGTCGACTAATGAAAAACTGTTTTTT. Translation gives CASRRGSTNEKLFF. The whole variable domain, remainder taken from reference TRBV19 and TRBJ1-4, is DGGITQSPKYLFRKEGQNVTLSCEQNLNHDAMYWYRQDPGQGLRLIYYSQIVNDFQKGDIAEGYSVSREKKESFPLTVTSAQKNPTAFYLCASRRGSTNEKLFFGSGTQLSVL.

The J gene is TRBJ1-5, the V gene TRBV19; D is perhaps TRBD1 (5 bases). This CDR3 region has 13 residues. The V end lost 5 bases, the J end lost 4 bases, and 9 bases lay between the germline ends. Germline loops: CDR1 LNHDA, CDR2 SQIVND (reference sequence). CDR3 sequence (DNA): TGTGCCAGTAGTTGGGGGATAAATCAGCCCCAGCATTTT. Encoded protein: CASSWGINQPQHF.

This chain connects TRBV12-5 to TRBJ2-1, with D possibly TRBD2 on 5 matching bases. V was cut by 5 bases and J by 3 bases, with 5 bases left in between. This CDR3 has 12 residues. CDR1 is LGHNT, CDR2 FRNRAP, per germline. CDR3 nucleotides: TGTGCTAGTGGTGGGAGCTACAATGAGCAGTTCTTC. This sequence encodes CASGGSYNEQFF. Drawing the rest from reference TRBV12-5 and TRBJ2-1, the complete variable domain is DARVTQTPRHKVTEMGQEVTMRCQPILGHNTVFWYRQTMMQGLELLAYFRNRAPLDDSGMPKDRFSAEMPDATLATLKIQPSEPRDSAVYFCASGGSYNEQFFGPGTRLTVL.

V is TRBV6-1 and J is TRBJ2-7; D ambiguous. Looked up from germline, CDR1 is MNHNS and CDR2 is SASEGT. V was clipped by 1 base and J by 0 bases, with 7 bases between them. The CDR3 loop spans 14 amino acids. This CDR3 is CASSEGVNSYEQYF. The CDR3 DNA sequence: TGTGCCAGCAGTGAAGGGGTCAACTCCTACGAGCAGTACTTC.